This T cell receptor beta chain was sequenced for a study of early T cells in non-severe SARS-CoV-2 infection. As for the study in general: Unsorted whole blood bulk RNA was sequenced, with unpaired chains. Study-level points and caveats: Private and CD4 specificities were missed by VDJdb matching, which favored anti-spike CD8 responses.

Trimming took 5 bases from V and 0 from J, leaving 11 bases between them. From germline, CDR1 is MNHEY and CDR2 SMNVEV (reference sequence). CDR3 length: 14 residues. This clonotype was seen at least ten times. Its antigen is undetermined. Unique molecular identifiers tagged individual cDNA molecules. TCRdb fed the 5' RACE reads into MiXCR, producing one record per CDR3 protein. This table has more than 65,000 distinct CDR3 sequences, roughly an eighth appearing once. The chain carries TRBV27 and TRBJ2-7, with TRBD1 as a possible D gene (6 bases). Sequencing used whole blood. The source is an adult who was a healthcare worker with PCR-confirmed SARS-CoV-2 infection or an uninfected control (not recorded which). The CDR3 nucleotides are TGTGCCAGCAGTCCCAGGGGCTACTCCTACGAGCAGTACTTC. This sequence encodes CASSPRGYSYEQYF.